Shown below are 29 T cell receptor beta chains from a single sample sequenced in a study of blood T cells in healthy people across ages. The second PCR ran about 6 to 11 cycles with a sample-barcoded 5' primer and J-beta primers. TCRdb called the 5' RACE reads again in MiXCR, with one record for every CDR3 protein. This sample has approximately 730,000 distinct CDR3 sequences; about 40% occur once, and the top ten carry 20% to 25%. Material for sequencing was blood. The receptors derive from a woman aged 55-70 years in good health.

The chain uses TRBV3-1 and TRBJ2-5, with a weak D call TRBD2 (5 bases). V was clipped by 0 bases and J by 4 bases, with 18 bases between them. Germline assignment: CDR1 LGHDT and CDR2 YNNKEL (reference sequence). The CDR3 has 17 amino acids. The CDR3 loop is CASSQDIIVLEGETQYF. For the CDR3, the DNA is TGTGCCAGCAGCCAAGATATTATAGTACTAGAAGGAGAGACCCAGTACTTC.

The rearrangement links TRBV2 to TRBJ2-7; a possible D gene is TRBD1 (5 bases). V dropped 7 bases and J dropped 0 bases, with 13 bases sitting between them. This CDR3 has 14 amino acids. Per germline, CDR1 SNHLY and CDR2 FYNNEI. The CDR3 nucleotides read TGTGCCAGCAAGGACACCGGCAACTCCTACGAGCAGTACTTC. Its protein is CASKDTGNSYEQYF.

The chain joins TRBV5-5 to TRBJ2-4; 7 nucleotides align to TRBD1. The J call is doubtful: the DNA matches TRBJ2-7 better. CDR3 length equals 14 residues. Germline-derived CDR1 and CDR2 are SGHKS and YYEKEE (reference sequence). In DNA form, the CDR3 reads TGTGCCAGCAGCTTCTTTCGGGACAGCTACGAGCAGTACTTC. Its protein product is CASSFFRDSYEQYF.

Remarks on this clonotype: This may be a read error, as it is one base from a much larger clone. The V and J genes are TRBV7-2 and TRBJ2-1, with TRBD2 as a possible D gene (6 bases). Germline CDR1 reads SGHTA; CDR2 reads FQGNSA. CDR3 length: 15 residues. CDR3 in DNA: TGTGCCAACAGCTTATCGGCTAGCGACTACAATGAGCAGTTCTTC. Translation gives CANSLSASDYNEQFF.

The gene calls are TRBV7-9 and TRBJ2-2; D gene ambiguous. Per germline, CDR1 SEHNR and CDR2 FQNEAQ (reference sequence). This CDR3 is built from 15 residues. V gave up 3 bases and J gave up 9 bases, with 17 bases separating them. CDR3 residues: CASSFAPGELRELFF. The CDR3 DNA sequence: TGTGCCAGCAGCTTTGCCCCGGGTGAGCTGCGGGAGCTGTTTTTT.

The rearrangement uses TRBV19 and TRBJ2-1; 11 nucleotides align to TRBD2. Germline V lookup: CDR1 LNHDA, CDR2 SQIVND (reference sequence). The ends lost 7 bases at V and 2 bases at J; junction bases unmatched: 1. The CDR3 extends over 14 amino acids. CDR3 sequence reads: CASTTSGTYNEQFF. The CDR3 DNA is TGTGCCAGTACGACTAGCGGGACCTACAATGAGCAGTTCTTC.

At least ten counts were recorded for this clonotype. This chain connects TRBV20-1 to TRBJ1-2; D possibly corresponds to TRBD1 (5 bases). CDR1 and CDR2 (germline): DFQATT, SNEGSKA (reference sequence). The CDR3 runs to 14 residues. V lost 6 bases and J lost 0, with 14 bases in between. CDR3 nucleotide sequence: TGCAGTGCAGAAGACAGCCTTACTAACTATGGCTACACCTTC. Its protein is CSAEDSLTNYGYTF.

The table lists this clonotype with a few counts. A much larger clone differs from this one at a single base, so this may be a read error. The gene calls are TRBV7-2 and TRBJ2-5; possible D gene TRBD2, 6 bases. V lost 1 base to trimming and J lost 11 bases, with 20 bases between them. The CDR3 is 15 residues long. Germline CDR1 SGHTA, CDR2 FQGNSA. As DNA, the CDR3 is TGTGCCAGCAGCTTAGGTCCGGGAGAGCACAATGAGCAGTACTTC. It yields the protein CASSLGPGEHNEQYF.

This clonotype was observed a handful of times. The V and J genes are TRBV3-1 and TRBJ1-4; D may be TRBD1 (6 bases). V dropped 2 bases and J dropped 2 bases, with 6 bases sitting between them. The CDR3 contains 14 residues. The germline CDR1 and CDR2 sequences are LGHDT and YNNKEL (reference sequence). CDR3 in amino acids: CASSQRGTNEKLFF. As DNA, the CDR3 is TGTGCCAGCAGCCAAAGGGGGACTAATGAAAAACTGTTTTTT.

V and J are TRBV7-2 and TRBJ1-4; 8 bases match TRBD1. V trimming: 5 bases; J trimming: 3 bases; junction bases outside the gene matches: 5. There are 15 residues in the CDR3. From germline, CDR1 is SGHTA and CDR2 FQGNSA. DNA for the CDR3: TGTGCCAGCAGCGACGACAGGGGTTCTAATGAAAAACTGTTTTTT. Protein: CASSDDRGSNEKLFF.

The chain links TRBV7-3 to TRBJ2-3; D remains unclear. Trimming took 3 bases from V and 2 from J, leaving 18 bases between them. The CDR3 runs 17 residues. CDR1 and CDR2 from the germline V gene are SGHTA and FQGTGA. DNA for the CDR3: TGTGCCAGCAGCTTCGAAGGGCGAGCTTATACCACAGATACGCAGTATTTT. Its protein is CASSFEGRAYTTDTQYF.

This clonotype was counted only a few times. The V call is TRBV11-2, the J call TRBJ2-5, with 7 bases fitting TRBD1. The CDR3 loop spans 17 amino acids. Germline assignment: CDR1 SGHAT and CDR2 FQNNGV. V shed 5 bases and J 4 bases; nucleotides not matched to a gene: 16. The CDR3 region is CASSAQGIEGLGETQYF. As DNA, the CDR3 is TGTGCCAGCAGCGCACAGGGGATTGAGGGCCTTGGAGAGACCCAGTACTTC.

The rearrangement links TRBV29-1 to TRBJ1-1; perhaps TRBD1 as D (5 bases). CDR3 length: 14 residues. CDR1 SQVTM and CDR2 ANQGSEA come from the germline V gene. Between the trimmed V and J ends, which lost 1 base and 4 bases, there was a span of 13 bases. CDR3 nucleotides: TGCAGCGTTGAAGTCGCCGTCGGGGGCACTGAAGCTTTCTTT. Protein sequence: CSVEVAVGGTEAFF.

This clonotype was recorded many times. This chain joins TRBV20-1 and TRBJ2-7; the D call may be TRBD1 or TRBD2 (5 bases each). CDR1 DFQATT and CDR2 SNEGSKA come from the germline V gene (reference sequence). Trimming stripped 1 base from V and 6 bases from J, with 19 bases between. This CDR3 is built from 15 residues. The CDR3 loop is CSARGDGATLGEQYF. The CDR3 DNA reads as TGCAGTGCTAGAGGGGACGGGGCTACTCTAGGCGAGCAGTACTTC.

The DNA for the CDR3 is TGTGCCAGCAGTTTACACGGAGATAAGTACAATGAGCAGTTCTTC. Protein product: CASSLHGDKYNEQFF. This rearrangement joins TRBV12-3 or TRBV12-4 to TRBJ2-1; no firm D call. The CDR3 sequence is 15 residues long. V lost 2 bases to trimming and J lost 4 bases, with 12 bases between them.

The chain has TRBV10-3 and TRBJ1-6, with D possibly being TRBD1 (6 bases). There are 17 residues in the CDR3. V gave up 2 bases and J gave up 4 bases, with 15 bases separating them. Germline V lookup: CDR1 ENHRY, CDR2 SYGVKD. The DNA of the CDR3 is TGTGCCATCAGTGAGATTACGGCGAGGGGGTATAATTCACCCCTCCACTTT. Its protein product is CAISEITARGYNSPLHF.

The chain carries TRBV5-1 and TRBJ2-1, with 7 bases identical to TRBD2. Unmatched junction bases numbered 4, after V lost 2 bases and J lost 5 bases. The CDR3 consists of 14 residues. Germline V gives CDR1 SGHRS, CDR2 YFSETQ. CDR3 amino acids: CASSLLGLHNEQFF. The DNA of the CDR3 is TGCGCCAGCAGCTTACTGGGACTACACAATGAGCAGTTCTTC. Filled out from reference TRBV5-1 and TRBJ2-1, the complete variable domain reads KAGVTQTPRYLIKTRGQQVTLSCSPISGHRSVSWYQQTPGQGLQFLFEYFSETQRNKGNFPGRFSGRQFSNSRSEMNVSTLELGDSALYLCASSLLGLHNEQFFGPGTRLTVL.

V and J are TRBV6-5 and TRBJ2-1; D remains ambiguous. V lost 2 bases and J 9 bases, leaving 14 bases between the germline ends. There are 14 residues in the CDR3. Per germline, CDR1 MNHEY and CDR2 SVGAGI. Written as DNA, the CDR3 is TGTGCCAGCAGTTACGAGAGTGCAGCCAGTGAGCAGTTCTTC. This gives the protein CASSYESAASEQFF.

The genes are TRBV27 and TRBJ2-3; the match to TRBD2 covers 7 bases. Germline CDR1 reads MNHEY; CDR2 reads SMNVEV (reference sequence). This CDR3 comprises 16 residues. Germline trimming cut 0 bases from V and 0 bases from J; bases unmatched to any gene: 3. CDR3 coding DNA: TGTGCCAGCAGTTTATCCATCGGGGGGAGCACAGATACGCAGTATTTT. It yields the protein CASSLSIGGSTDTQYF.

V gene TRBV29-1 combines with J gene TRBJ2-1; TRBD2 might be the D (5 bases). Trimming stripped 7 bases from V and 13 bases from J, with 17 bases between. This CDR3 has 11 residues. Germline V CDR1 and CDR2: SQVTM, ANQGSEA. This CDR3 reads CSGVRGETQFF. In DNA, the CDR3 is TGCAGCGGCGTCCGTGGGGAGACCCAGTTCTTC.

The chain couples TRBV4-1 to TRBJ1-2; weak D call: TRBD1 (6 bases). The V end lost 3 bases, the J end lost 4 bases, and 21 bases lay between the germline ends. CDR1 and CDR2 from the germline V gene are MGHRA and YSYEKL. There are 17 residues in the CDR3. CDR3 sequence (DNA): TGCGCCAGCAGCCAGGGTCACCCGGGGGGCGCAAGCTATGGCTACACCTTC. As protein: CASSQGHPGGASYGYTF.

A single count supports this clonotype. The CDR3 sequence: CASSGTASGHPNTEAFF. The CDR3 DNA follows: TGCGCCAGCAGCGGAACGGCCTCAGGGCATCCGAACACTGAAGCTTTCTTT. J is TRBJ1-1 and V is TRBV5-1; TRBD1 is a possible D gene (5 bases). V was cut by 4 bases and J by 1 base, with 20 bases left in between. The CDR3 is 17 amino acids. Germline lookup yields CDR1 SGHRS and CDR2 YFSETQ.

In this sample, this clonotype turned up a few times. The V and J genes are TRBV11-2 and TRBJ2-3; possibly TRBD2 for D (6 bases). Germline V gene sequence: CDR1 SGHAT, CDR2 FQNNGV. The CDR3 is made up of 13 amino acids. Trimming removed 3 bases at V and 6 bases at J, with 10 bases between. CDR3 nucleotides: TGTGCCAGCAGCTTCGGACTATCGGATACGCAGTATTTT. This codes for CASSFGLSDTQYF.

This clonotype has more than one count but fewer than ten. The chain combines TRBV27 with TRBJ2-5, with D perhaps matching TRBD2 (7 bases). V gave up 3 bases and J gave up 4 bases, with 12 bases separating them. Germline loops: CDR1 MNHEY, CDR2 SMNVEV (reference sequence). The CDR3 runs to 14 residues. The CDR3 nucleotides are TGTGCCAGCAGTTTCGGGGGGCGGGGAGAGACCCAGTACTTC. It yields the protein CASSFGGRGETQYF.

The count of this clonotype is one. J is TRBJ1-2 and V is TRBV11-2, with D perhaps TRBD1 (5 bases). V lost 0 bases and J 7 bases, leaving 15 bases between the germline ends. Germline CDR1 is SGHAT and CDR2 is FQNNGV. CDR3 size: 15 residues. CDR3 nucleotides: TGTGCCAGCAGCTTAGACTACGGGGCGATGCGTGGCTACACCTTC. It specifies CASSLDYGAMRGYTF.

This clonotype was observed a few times. This rearrangement joins TRBV28 to TRBJ2-6, with D unresolved. Trimming shortened V by 3 bases and J by 0 bases, and 9 bases separated the two germline ends. CDR3 size: 16 residues. Germline assignment: CDR1 MDHEN and CDR2 SYDVKM. CDR3 in amino acids: CASSLDAPSGANVLTF. The CDR3 bases are TGTGCCAGCAGTTTGGACGCCCCCTCTGGGGCCAACGTCCTGACTTTC.

This chain joins TRBV18 and TRBJ2-1; D is tentatively TRBD1 or TRBD2 (6 bases each). Between the trimmed V and J ends, which lost 4 bases and 8 bases, there was a span of 18 bases. The CDR3 sequence is 15 residues long. CDR1 is KGHSH and CDR2 is LQKENI in the germline V gene. The DNA of the CDR3 is TGTGCCAGCTCACTCGGACCGGGGGCAGGAGATGAGCAGTTCTTC. Amino acids: CASSLGPGAGDEQFF.

The J gene is TRBJ2-3, the V gene TRBV20-1; D is tentatively TRBD1 or TRBD2 (5 bases each). V was cut by 3 bases and J by 4 bases, with 14 bases left in between. Per germline, CDR1 DFQATT and CDR2 SNEGSKA (reference sequence). The CDR3 length is 14 residues. The CDR3 reads CSASFRGAADTQYF. CDR3 bases: TGCAGTGCTAGCTTTAGAGGGGCGGCAGATACGCAGTATTTT.

The sample holds a few counts of this clonotype. The chain links TRBV28 to TRBJ2-7, with D possibly matching TRBD1 (5 bases). CDR1 MDHEN and CDR2 SYDVKM come from the germline V gene. V dropped 7 bases and J dropped 0 bases, with 16 bases sitting between them. CDR3 length: 15 amino acids. Here the CDR3 DNA reads TGTGCCAGCACCCAATCATGGGGCTACTCCTACGAGCAGTACTTC. Translating it yields CASTQSWGYSYEQYF.